This T cell receptor beta chain was sequenced for a study of response to subunit inactivated influenza vaccine. There are 16 residues in the CDR3. Germline assignment: CDR1 SGHRS and CDR2 YFSETQ. V lost 3 bases and J 2 bases, leaving 16 bases between the germline ends. TCRdb redid the calling of the RT-PCR reads with MiXCR, one entry per CDR3 protein. Seen here are more than 150,000 distinct CDR3 sequences, 9.2% observed once, and the top ten hold roughly 11%. Study results and caveats: The authors suggested that every seasonal influenza vaccination recruits few new T cells.

This clonotype has at least ten counts. Its antigen is not identified. The rearrangement links TRBV5-1 to TRBJ2-3, with D maybe TRBD2 (6 bases). The source material was non-naive T cells sorted from PBMCs, sampled on the day of vaccination. This TCR was sampled from a man in his forties or fifties who received an inactivated influenza vaccine. CDR3 sequence reads: CASSSQSGLPTDTQYF. DNA for the CDR3: TGCGCCAGCAGCTCTCAAAGCGGGTTACCCACAGATACGCAGTATTTT.